This TCR beta chain originates from a study of blood T cell repertoires in COVID-19. Sequencing used immunoSEQ multiplex PCR; TCRdb keeps in-frame clones, though not all of them. This sample yields roughly 34,000 clones, of which 75% to 90% are seen a single time; 10% belongs to the top ten. The CDR3 runs 15 residues. The germline CDR1 and CDR2 sequences are LGHDT and YNNKEL (reference sequence). The V gene lost 0 bases and the J gene lost 4 bases, with 12 bases spanning the gap. The sequenced material came from peripheral blood. The receptor was isolated from a man aged 80 or over with active COVID-19. The rearrangement joins TRBV3-1 (or the pseudogene TRBV3-2) to TRBJ1-2; the D is unclear. The CDR3 reads CASSQDVWSRYGYTF. CDR3 bases: TGTGCCAGCAGCCAAGATGTATGGAGCCGCTATGGCTACACCTTC.